The TCR beta chain described here comes from a study of long-term antiretroviral therapy in people with HIV. About this clone: Antigen unknown.

Study-wide findings and caveats: Upon ART, diversity increased but remained lower than transplant donor controls. Repertoire dominance by clones expanded before ART was seen at all time points.

Researchers ran immunoSEQ v3.0 at survey level. Roughly 35,000-50,000 T-cell genomes per sample were the sequencing target. Generated by immunoSEQ multiplex PCR, the TCRdb table keeps only in-frame clones and is missing some. Found here are 20,000 to 25,000 clones, approximately 88% of them singletons; the top ten hold 8.8%. The CDR3 has 15 residues. The V end lost 4 bases, the J end lost 0 bases, and 13 bases lay between the germline ends. Per the germline V gene, CDR1 is MGHRA and CDR2 is YSYEKL. V and J are TRBV4-1 and TRBJ2-7; D may match TRBD1 or TRBD2 (6 bases each). The source material was unsorted PBMCs, sampled 1.2 years after starting antiretroviral therapy. The source is a woman aged 40 to 50 with HIV. The CDR3 sequence: CASSRGAGFSYEQYF. CDR3 in DNA: TGCGCCAGCAGCCGGGGGGCGGGCTTCTCCTACGAGCAGTACTTC.